The next 21 T cell receptor beta chains were all read from a single sample in a study of Ad26.COV2.S vaccination and SARS-CoV-2 variants. As to treatment: some 20 received Ad26.COV2.S at low or high dose, single or two shots; roughly 5 received placebo; per-sample allocation not given. Collection of samples fell on day 63 after the first vaccine or placebo injection. Assay used: immunoSEQ multiplex PCR; TCRdb lists only in-frame clones, some missing. This sample has approximately 460,000 clones, with 89% found just once. The sequences come from peripheral blood, collected in a trial of Ad26.COV2.S vaccine versus placebo. These receptors all stem from a person between 18 and 65 years old who received the Ad26.COV2.S COVID-19 vaccine or a placebo.

This clone was observed a handful of times. This rearrangement joins TRBV19 to TRBJ2-5; perhaps TRBD2 as D (6 bases). This CDR3 comprises 14 residues. From germline, CDR1 is LNHDA and CDR2 SQIVND (reference sequence). V shed 3 bases and J shed 2 bases, with 10 bases lying between them. Written as DNA, the CDR3 is TGTGCCAGTAGTATGAGGGGAGGACAAGAGACCCAGTACTTC. It specifies CASSMRGGQETQYF.

This clone was counted between two and nine times. The V and J genes are TRBV4-1 and TRBJ1-2; no definite D call. This CDR3 comprises 14 residues. The V and J ends lost 4 bases and 0 bases respectively, with 9 bases between them. Germline V lookup: CDR1 MGHRA, CDR2 YSYEKL. The chain's CDR3 is CASSPPASNYGYTF. Here the CDR3 DNA reads TGCGCCAGCAGCCCCCCCGCTTCTAACTATGGCTACACCTTC.

The genes are TRBV27 and TRBJ2-7, with TRBD1 matching over 8 bases. From germline, CDR1 is MNHEY and CDR2 SMNVEV (reference sequence). The V segment lost 5 bases and the J segment 1 base; nucleotides outside the gene matches: 10. The CDR3 loop spans 16 amino acids. The CDR3 nucleotides read TGTGCCAGCAGTCCTCCGGACAGGGAAAAATCCTACGAGCAGTACTTC. Its protein is CASSPPDREKSYEQYF.

The chain uses TRBV7-6 and TRBJ2-3; D unresolved. Germline lookup yields CDR1 SGHVS and CDR2 FNYEAQ. V was clipped by 5 bases and J by 2 bases, with 14 bases between them. The CDR3 loop spans 15 amino acids. CDR3 loop: CASSAKSGFTDTQYF. The CDR3 DNA is TGTGCCAGCAGCGCAAAGTCCGGGTTCACAGATACGCAGTATTTT. Complete variable domain (other parts from reference TRBV7-6 and TRBJ2-3): GAGVSQSPRYKVTKRGQDVALRCDPISGHVSLYWYRQALGQGPEFLTYFNYEAQQDKSGLPNDRFSAERPEGSISTLTIQRTEQRDSAMYRCASSAKSGFTDTQYFGPGTRLTVL.

The chain has TRBV10-1 and TRBJ2-6; no reliable D call. Between the trimmed V and J ends, which lost 7 bases and 2 bases, there was a span of 6 bases. Germline V gene data show CDR1 as WNHNN and CDR2 as SYGVQD (reference sequence). The CDR3 is made up of 13 amino acids. CDR3 amino acids: CASTAPGANVLTF. CDR3 nucleotide sequence: TGCGCCAGCACAGCCCCTGGGGCCAACGTCCTGACTTTC.

J is TRBJ2-1 and V is TRBV7-2; possibly TRBD2 for D (8 bases). V was clipped by 5 bases and J by 10 bases, with 24 bases between them. This CDR3 is 16 amino acids long. Looked up from germline, CDR1 is SGHTA and CDR2 is FQGNSA. The CDR3 nucleotides read TGTGCCAGCAGCCCGGGGGGGACAGTGATCTTCGGGGAGCAGTTCTTC. This translates into CASSPGGTVIFGEQFF.

V usage is TRBV4-3 and J usage is TRBJ1-6, with TRBD1 identical over 7 bases. The V gene's germline CDR1 is LGHNA and CDR2 YSLEER. The CDR3 has 16 amino acids. With 1 base clipped from V and 7 bases from J, the junction kept 7 bases outside the gene matches. Here the CDR3 DNA reads TGCGCCAGCAGCCAAGTCCTGGCGACAGGGAATTCACCCCTCCACTTT. The encoded protein is CASSQVLATGNSPLHF.

The genes are TRBV29-1 and TRBJ2-1; possible D gene TRBD1, 6 bases. V was trimmed by 4 bases and J by 8 bases, leaving 15 bases between them. Germline loops: CDR1 SQVTM, CDR2 ANQGSEA. This CDR3 has 13 residues. The CDR3 coding sequence is TGCAGCGTTGCGGCGGCCAAGGGGGATGAGCAGTTCTTC. Translation gives CSVAAAKGDEQFF.

By share, this clone ranks as medium-sized. This sequence joins TRBV6-1 and TRBJ2-1, with TRBD2 as a possible D gene (6 bases). Trimming stripped 2 bases from V and 8 bases from J, with 13 bases between. Germline lookup yields CDR1 MNHNS and CDR2 SASEGT. The CDR3 is made up of 14 amino acids. CDR3 sequence (DNA): TGTGCCAGCAGTGAAACCGGGGAGGTGGATGAGCAGTTCTTC. Protein product: CASSETGEVDEQFF.

The chain couples TRBV19 to TRBJ2-1; 9 nucleotides agree with TRBD1. The CDR3 spans 15 residues. CDR1 LNHDA and CDR2 SQIVND come from the germline V gene (reference sequence). V shed 0 bases, J shed 3 bases, and the junction held 0 bases outside the gene matches. The CDR3 nucleotides are TGTGCCAGTAGTATAGAGGGACAGGGCTACAATGAGCAGTTCTTC. The encoded protein is CASSIEGQGYNEQFF. The entire variable domain, with the rest obtained from reference TRBV19 and TRBJ2-1, is as follows: DGGITQSPKYLFRKEGQNVTLSCEQNLNHDAMYWYRQDPGQGLRLIYYSQIVNDFQKGDIAEGYSVSREKKESFPLTVTSAQKNPTAFYLCASSIEGQGYNEQFFGPGTRLTVL.

The J gene is TRBJ1-2, the V gene TRBV4-2, with D possibly TRBD1 on 5 matching bases. V lost 0 bases, J lost 8 bases, and 13 bases lay in between. Per germline, CDR1 LGHNA and CDR2 YNFKEQ. CDR3 size: 14 residues. This CDR3 reads CASSQEGDFNGYTF. As DNA, the CDR3 is TGTGCCAGCAGCCAAGAGGGGGATTTCAACGGCTACACCTTC.

V and J are TRBV2 and TRBJ2-7, with D possibly TRBD2 on 5 matching bases. Germline V gene lookup returns CDR1 SNHLY and CDR2 FYNNEI. The CDR3 has 14 residues. V dropped 7 bases and J dropped 6 bases, with 19 bases sitting between them. CDR3 nucleotides: TGTGCCAGCATTCAAGGTCTAGCTAGTAGCGAGCAGTACTTC. Translated: CASIQGLASSEQYF.

This rearrangement joins TRBV7-3 to TRBJ2-5; TRBD1 might be the D (6 bases). Germline-derived CDR1 and CDR2 are SGHTA and FQGTGA. Between the trimmed V and J ends, which lost 4 bases and 3 bases, there was a span of 9 bases. The CDR3 sequence is 13 residues long. CDR3 in amino acids: CASSSGQKETQYF. For the CDR3, the DNA is TGTGCCAGCAGCTCCGGACAGAAAGAGACCCAGTACTTC.

The chain uses TRBV6-2 or TRBV6-3 and TRBJ2-6; no reliable D call. CDR1 MNHEY and CDR2 SVGEGT come from the germline V gene. V lost 4 bases, J lost 0 bases, and 7 bases lay in between. This CDR3 has 15 amino acids. The CDR3 DNA reads as TGTGCCAGCAGTTCTGGCAGCTCTGGGGCCAACGTCCTGACTTTC. Translating gives CASSSGSSGANVLTF.

The V gene is TRBV7-9, the J gene TRBJ2-7; no clear D gene. The V end lost 2 bases, the J end lost 5 bases, and 7 bases lay between the germline ends. CDR1 and CDR2 from the germline V gene are SEHNR and FQNEAQ (reference sequence). The CDR3 length is 12 residues. CDR3 residues: CASSLSAHEQYF. Written as DNA, the CDR3 is TGTGCCAGCAGCTTATCTGCCCACGAGCAGTACTTC.

V and J are TRBV10-3 and TRBJ2-7, with D unresolved. The CDR3 sequence is 12 residues long. Germline loops: CDR1 ENHRY, CDR2 SYGVKD. Between the trimmed V and J ends, which lost 3 bases and 9 bases, there was a span of 12 bases. The CDR3 DNA is TGTGCCATCAGTGACCTCTGGCAGGCGCAGTACTTC. As protein: CAISDLWQAQYF.

The chain carries TRBV4-1 and TRBJ2-3; TRBD2 is a possible D gene (5 bases). V was shortened by 0 bases and J by 4 bases, with 11 bases between the two germline ends. Per germline, CDR1 MGHRA and CDR2 YSYEKL. The CDR3 runs to 15 residues. CDR3 coding DNA: TGCGCCAGCAGCCAAGAGACGGGCGGGTCAGATACGCAGTATTTT. This sequence encodes CASSQETGGSDTQYF.

This clone was picked up one time. The V call is TRBV4-1, the J call TRBJ2-3; possible D gene TRBD1, 5 bases. The CDR3 loop spans 11 amino acids. Between the trimmed V and J ends, which lost 0 bases and 15 bases, there was a span of 10 bases. The V gene's germline CDR1 is MGHRA and CDR2 YSYEKL. CDR3 region: CASSQEGPVYF. The CDR3 DNA sequence: TGCGCCAGCAGCCAAGAGGGGCCAGTTTATTTT.

The CDR3 DNA follows: TGTGCCAGCAGTTACTCGCGTCTAGCAAGGCGCAATGAGCAGTTCTTC. As protein: CASSYSRLARRNEQFF. V gene TRBV6-5 combines with J gene TRBJ2-1, with a tentative D call TRBD2 (5 bases). CDR1 and CDR2 from the germline V gene are MNHEY and SVGAGI. V was cut by 0 bases and J by 6 bases, with 15 bases left in between. The CDR3 runs to 16 residues.

The V gene is TRBV4-1, the J gene TRBJ2-7; possibly TRBD2 for D (5 bases). V was clipped by 2 bases and J by 1 base, with 6 bases between them. This CDR3 contains 13 residues. Germline CDR1 reads MGHRA; CDR2 reads YSYEKL. The CDR3 DNA follows: TGCGCCAGCAGCCAAAGACTATCCTACGAGCAGTACTTC. Protein: CASSQRLSYEQYF.

The V call is TRBV20-1, the J call TRBJ2-1; D is possibly TRBD1 (5 bases). The ends were cut back, 7 bases at V and 5 bases at J, with 9 bases in the middle. Germline loops: CDR1 DFQATT, CDR2 SNEGSKA (reference sequence). The CDR3 loop spans 11 amino acids. Here the CDR3 reads CSVQGNNEQFF. In DNA form, the CDR3 reads TGCAGTGTTCAGGGAAACAATGAGCAGTTCTTC.